What follows are 21 T cell receptor beta chains derived from one specimen sequenced in a study of early stage breast cancer tumors (TCRdb year 2017). The receptor library was made with the immunoSEQ multiplex PCR assay. TCRdb's version of the immuneACCESS table is confined to in-frame rearrangements and falls short of the full clone set. An unresolved V gene accounts for under half of the shortfall where checked; the remainder is of unknown origin. For this sample the table gives under 75,000 clones, of which over 65% were detected only once. The ten largest clones represent roughly 3.4% of the sample. Sequencing input: blood. The receptors derive from a person aged 30-39 years with breast cancer.

V and J are TRBV7-9 and TRBJ1-4; D might be TRBD1 (5 bases). Trimming shortened V by 5 bases and J by 7 bases, and 14 bases separated the two germline ends. The germline V gene encodes CDR1 SEHNR and CDR2 FQNEAQ (reference sequence). The CDR3 runs 14 residues. The CDR3 here is CASSPSGALEKLFF. The CDR3 coding sequence is TGTGCCAGCAGCCCCTCCGGGGCTCTTGAAAAACTGTTTTTT.

The chain carries TRBV10-3 and TRBJ2-2; 10 bases align to TRBD2. The CDR3 is 15 amino acids. Germline lookup yields CDR1 ENHRY and CDR2 SYGVKD. V shed 4 bases, J shed 3 bases, and the junction held 2 bases outside the gene matches. This chain's CDR3 is CAISVLAGDTGELFF. The CDR3 DNA reads as TGTGCCATCAGTGTCCTAGCGGGAGACACCGGGGAGCTGTTTTTT.

Written as DNA, the CDR3 is TGCGCCAGCAGCCAAGCTCAGGAGCAGTTCTTC. This sequence encodes CASSQAQEQFF. The chain recombines TRBV4-1 with TRBJ2-1; D is uncertain. Deletions cut 1 base from V and 10 bases from J, with 5 bases between. CDR1 MGHRA and CDR2 YSYEKL come from the germline V gene. The CDR3 totals 11 residues.

This clone has a count of ten or more. The rearrangement links TRBV6-1 to TRBJ2-1, with D possibly being TRBD1 (7 bases). The CDR3 spans 14 residues. Germline values: CDR1 MNHNS, CDR2 SASEGT. The ends were cut back, 1 base at V and 6 bases at J, with 10 bases in the middle. CDR3 region: CASSEGQGGNEQFF. For the CDR3, the DNA is TGTGCCAGCAGTGAAGGACAGGGAGGCAATGAGCAGTTCTTC.

This clone was detected a few times. The genes are TRBV11-3 and TRBJ1-1, with D uncertain. CDR1 and CDR2 from the germline V gene are SGHNT and YENEEA. Trimming took 3 bases from V and 3 from J, leaving 5 bases between them. The CDR3 has 12 residues. CDR3 protein: CASSFDDTEAFF. The CDR3 region has the DNA TGTGCCAGCAGCTTCGACGACACTGAAGCTTTCTTT.

The chain is built from TRBV19 and TRBJ2-5, with no clear D. Trimming cost V 3 bases and J 2 bases, with 10 bases left between them. Germline V gene sequence: CDR1 LNHDA, CDR2 SQIVND (reference sequence). The CDR3 is 14 residues long. The CDR3 nucleotides are TGTGCCAGTAGTATGTTCTGGGCACAAGAGACCCAGTACTTC. It is translated as CASSMFWAQETQYF.

A single count supports this clone. The chain recombines TRBV7-6 with TRBJ1-3, with TRBD1 matching 7 bases. This CDR3 has 16 amino acids. The V gene end was trimmed by 8 bases and the J gene end by 3 bases; junction bases not matched to a gene: 13. Per germline, CDR1 SGHVS and CDR2 FNYEAQ. The CDR3 coding sequence is TGTGCCAGCGGGAGACGACTAACAGGGGTTGGAAACACCATATATTTT. This codes for CASGRRLTGVGNTIYF.

CDR3 DNA sequence: TGCGCCAGCAGCCAAGAGGGGTACATTCAGTACTTC. Protein product: CASSQEGYIQYF. The chain employs TRBV4-1 and TRBJ2-4, with unresolved D. Trimming cost V 0 bases and J 8 bases, with 5 bases left between them. The CDR3 consists of 12 residues. Per germline, CDR1 MGHRA and CDR2 YSYEKL.

J is TRBJ1-2 and V is TRBV5-1; no clear D gene. Germline lookup yields CDR1 SGHRS and CDR2 YFSETQ. Trimming took off 2 bases at V and 2 bases at J, with 10 bases between the two ends. The CDR3 runs to 14 residues. CDR3 DNA sequence: TGCGCCAGCAGCTTAGGAGACCTGAACTATGGCTACACCTTC. The encoded protein is CASSLGDLNYGYTF.

The chain carries TRBV2 and TRBJ2-1; tentatively, D is TRBD1 or TRBD2 (5 bases each). Trimming took 5 bases from V and 8 from J, leaving 7 bases between them. Per germline, CDR1 SNHLY and CDR2 FYNNEI. The CDR3 runs 11 residues. The CDR3 nucleotides are TGTGCCAGCAGTCAGGGAGATGAGCAGTTCTTC. Amino acids: CASSQGDEQFF. The whole variable domain, filled in from reference TRBV2 and TRBJ2-1, reads EPEVTQTPSHQVTQMGQEVILRCVPISNHLYFYWYRQILGQKVEFLVSFYNNEISEKSEIFDDQFSVERPDGSNFTLKIRSTKLEDSAMYFCASSQGDEQFFGPGTRLTVL.

Here the CDR3 DNA reads TGCGCCAGCAGCTTGGCCAGGAACCTAGCGGGGGATGAGCAGTTCTTC. It is translated as CASSLARNLAGDEQFF. The rearrangement uses TRBV5-1 and TRBJ2-1, with 10 bases matching TRBD2. V lost 0 bases and J lost 8; bases outside the gene matches: 8. Germline values: CDR1 SGHRS, CDR2 YFSETQ. CDR3 length equals 16 residues. Based on the CDR3 plus reference TRBV5-1 and TRBJ2-1, the full variable domain is KAGVTQTPRYLIKTRGQQVTLSCSPISGHRSVSWYQQTPGQGLQFLFEYFSETQRNKGNFPGRFSGRQFSNSRSEMNVSTLELGDSALYLCASSLARNLAGDEQFFGPGTRLTVL.

Here the CDR3 DNA reads TGTGCCAGCAGTCAGGGAGACAGGGGCATCTTTAACTATGGCTACACCTTC. It encodes CASSQGDRGIFNYGYTF. V and J are TRBV25-1 and TRBJ1-2; 8 bases agree with TRBD1. This CDR3 is built from 17 residues. Germline loops: CDR1 MGHDK, CDR2 SYGVNS. J lost 1 base, V lost 5 bases, and 12 bases had no gene match.

The CDR3 loop reads CASSLGTSGFEQFF. CDR3 DNA: TGCGCCAGCAGCTTAGGGACTAGCGGTTTTGAGCAGTTCTTC. The chain links TRBV5-1 to TRBJ2-1, with TRBD2 matching 11 bases. The CDR3 has 14 residues. The germline gives CDR1 SGHRS, CDR2 YFSETQ. V was pared by 2 bases and J by 9 bases, with 4 bases of the junction left unmatched.

CDR3 DNA: TGTGCCTGGAGTCCGGGACCCCTGGGCGGGAGGGGGGTCGGGGAGCTGTTTTTT. Translating gives CAWSPGPLGGRGVGELFF. The chain is built from TRBV30 and TRBJ2-2; 9 nucleotides agree with TRBD2. Germline CDR1 is GTSNPN and CDR2 is SVGIG (reference sequence). The CDR3 covers 18 residues. The ends lost 2 bases at V and 7 bases at J; junction bases unmatched: 17.

The gene calls are TRBV5-5 and TRBJ2-1; no firm D call. Between the trimmed V and J ends, which lost 1 base and 0 bases, there was a span of 8 bases. The CDR3 runs to 15 residues. The germline V gene encodes CDR1 SGHKS and CDR2 YYEKEE (reference sequence). CDR3 region: CASSLQLSSYNEQFF. The CDR3, as DNA: TGTGCCAGCAGCTTGCAACTAAGCTCCTACAATGAGCAGTTCTTC.

This clone came up once. Here the CDR3 reads CASSPAVLGASSYNEQFF. The CDR3 DNA follows: TGCGCCAGCAGCCCAGCAGTCCTCGGGGCGAGCTCCTACAATGAGCAGTTCTTC. The chain combines TRBV4-1 with TRBJ2-1; D tentatively fits TRBD1 or TRBD2 (5 bases each). CDR3 size: 18 residues. CDR1 MGHRA and CDR2 YSYEKL come from the germline V gene. Trimming left V 4 bases short and J 0 bases short, with 19 bases between.

This chain uses TRBV30 with TRBJ2-3; 12 bases are a match to TRBD1. Trimming at V came to 1 base and at J to 6 bases, leaving 5 bases not matched to a gene. This CDR3 comprises 15 residues. The germline V gene encodes CDR1 GTSNPN and CDR2 SVGIG (reference sequence). In nucleotides, the CDR3 is TGTGCCTGGAGTGGGGACAGGGGGCCTTTGGATACGCAGTATTTT. Translating gives CAWSGDRGPLDTQYF.

This chain uses TRBV19 with TRBJ2-7, with a possible D match to TRBD1 (6 bases). CDR1 and CDR2 from the germline V gene are LNHDA and SQIVND (reference sequence). The V gene lost 3 bases and the J gene lost 2 bases, with 11 bases spanning the gap. This CDR3 comprises 14 residues. The CDR3 DNA is TGTGCCAGTAGTATCCGGGACACCCCCTACGAGCAGTACTTC. This gives the protein CASSIRDTPYEQYF. The full variable domain, rest sourced from reference TRBV19 and TRBJ2-7, is DGGITQSPKYLFRKEGQNVTLSCEQNLNHDAMYWYRQDPGQGLRLIYYSQIVNDFQKGDIAEGYSVSREKKESFPLTVTSAQKNPTAFYLCASSIRDTPYEQYFGPGTRLTVT.

J is TRBJ2-1 and V is TRBV4-3; the D gene is possibly TRBD2 (6 bases). The V end lost 0 bases, the J end lost 0 bases, and 12 bases lay between the germline ends. The CDR3 consists of 17 residues. Germline CDR1 and CDR2: LGHNA and YSLEER. DNA for the CDR3: TGCGCCAGCAGCCAAGATGTTCTAGCGAACTCCTACAATGAGCAGTTCTTC. It encodes CASSQDVLANSYNEQFF.

CDR3 sequence reads: CASSSTSLGDEKLFF. DNA of the CDR3: TGTGCCAGCAGCTCGACGAGTCTGGGGGATGAAAAACTGTTTTTT. This chain joins TRBV7-9 and TRBJ1-4; D might be TRBD1 (5 bases). V lost 4 bases to trimming and J lost 6 bases, with 15 bases between them. The germline CDR1 and CDR2 sequences are SEHNR and FQNEAQ (reference sequence). The CDR3 totals 15 residues.

This chain's CDR3 is CASSLASTGRYGYTF. CDR3 sequence (DNA): TGTGCCAGCAGCTTAGCCTCGACAGGGCGGTATGGCTACACCTTC. The genes are TRBV11-1 and TRBJ1-2, with 7 bases lining up with TRBD1. V lost 0 bases and J lost 5; bases outside the gene matches: 6. Per germline, CDR1 SGHAT and CDR2 FQDESV (reference sequence). The CDR3 is made up of 15 amino acids.